The clone carrying this T cell receptor (beta chain) was recorded many times. This sample stems from a study of T cells in Graves' hyperthyroidism and ophthalmopathy. It was RNA transcripts that yielded the amplified TCR beta CDR3 regions. First-round RT-PCR with HTBI primers amplified the TCR CDR3 region. TCRdb re-analysed the multiplex PCR reads in MiXCR, keeping a single row per CDR3 protein. The sample yields hundreds of thousands of distinct CDR3 sequences, around 19% seen once. Patients aged 18 to 65 had newly diagnosed hyperthyroidism that had lasted under 2 months. The CDR3 runs to 17 residues. The ends lost 6 bases at V and 8 bases at J; junction bases unmatched: 16.

This chain links TRBV12-3 or TRBV12-4 with TRBJ2-1; 10 positions agree with TRBD2. This receptor was taken from a woman aged 50 to 65 with Graves' hyperthyroidism that later progressed to Graves' ophthalmopathy. The sample consisted of blood. For the CDR3, the DNA is TGTGCCAGCAGCCCCTCCGGTTTAGCGGGGGGCCTGGATGAGCAGTTCTTC. This translates into CASSPSGLAGGLDEQFF.